Presented here are 23 T cell receptor beta chains from one specimen sequenced in a study of T cells in Graves' hyperthyroidism and ophthalmopathy (dated by TCRdb to between 2017 and 2020). Library generation was performed with multiplex PCR. These reads were obtained on an Illumina HiSeq 2000. TCR beta CDR3 regions were amplified from RNA transcripts. For the first round of RT-PCR on the TCR CDR3, the HTBI primer set was used together with the Qiagen OneStep RT-PCR kit. TCRdb applied fastp at Q25 and MiXCR to the public reads, then kept only in-frame beta chains. One record per CDR3 amino acid sequence lists the most common genes and DNA. The sample table shows around 350,000 distinct CDR3 sequences, and over 15% are seen once. The top ten clones comprise 3% to 4% of the sample. Sequencing was carried out using blood. Source of these receptors: a woman aged 18-29 years with Graves' hyperthyroidism.

This clonotype was counted many times. Written as DNA, the CDR3 is TGTGCCAGCAGTTACTCGGGCGCGGGGACTGAAGCTTTCTTT. Translating it yields CASSYSGAGTEAFF. V is TRBV6-5 and J is TRBJ1-1; no definite D call. CDR1 and CDR2 (germline): MNHEY, SVGAGI. This CDR3 is 14 amino acids long. V dropped 0 bases and J dropped 5 bases, with 10 bases sitting between them.

The sample holds many counts of this clonotype. The chain links TRBV6-5 to TRBJ2-2; 9 bases map to TRBD1. The CDR3 consists of 16 residues. Trimming at V came to 4 bases and at J to 6 bases, leaving 9 bases not matched to a gene. Germline-derived CDR1 and CDR2 are MNHEY and SVGAGI. The CDR3 sequence is CASSSVGQGYSGELFF. The DNA of the CDR3 is TGTGCCAGCAGTTCTGTGGGACAGGGATATTCCGGGGAGCTGTTTTTT.

This clonotype was recorded many times. The V and J genes are TRBV7-2 and TRBJ1-2; a possible D gene is TRBD1 (5 bases). The CDR3 is 13 residues long. Between the trimmed V and J ends, which lost 10 bases and 8 bases, there was a span of 20 bases. CDR1 and CDR2 (germline): SGHTA, FQGNSA. The CDR3 region is CATGQGRRIGYTF. CDR3 in DNA: TGTGCCACGGGGCAGGGCCGGCGTATCGGCTACACCTTC.

This clonotype was seen many times. This chain joins TRBV6-2 or TRBV6-3 and TRBJ2-7, with D uncertain. Trimming took off 1 base at V and 6 bases at J, with 13 bases between the two ends. Germline V gene sequence: CDR1 MNHEY, CDR2 SVGEGT. The CDR3 is made up of 14 amino acids. The chain's CDR3 is CASSYWKTSGEQYF. The CDR3 DNA follows: TGTGCCAGCAGTTACTGGAAGACGAGTGGCGAGCAGTACTTC.

This clonotype appeared a single time. The chain employs TRBV12-3 or TRBV12-4 and TRBJ1-5; no reliable D call. Trimming shortened V by 2 bases and J by 6 bases, and 11 bases separated the two germline ends. This CDR3 contains 14 residues. CDR3 amino acids: CASSLRHNGQPQHF. The CDR3 DNA reads TGTGCCAGCAGTTTACGGCACAACGGTCAGCCCCAGCATTTT.

This clonotype was counted ten times or more. This chain connects TRBV6-5 to TRBJ2-2; D is unclear. The V and J ends lost 2 bases and 6 bases respectively, with 10 bases between them. The CDR3 sequence is 14 residues long. The germline V gene has CDR1 MNHEY and CDR2 SVGAGI. In nucleotides, the CDR3 is TGTGCCAGCAGTTACGCAAGGGCCGCCGGGGAGCTGTTTTTT. As protein: CASSYARAAGELFF.

In its sample, this clonotype was seen many times. CDR3 in DNA: TGCAGCGTTGAAGTGTTCGGGGGAGGAGCTTTCTTT. It translates to CSVEVFGGGAFF. This chain uses TRBV29-1 with TRBJ1-1; D is possibly TRBD1 (5 bases). V was cut by 1 base and J by 10 bases, with 13 bases left in between. The germline CDR1 and CDR2 sequences are SQVTM and ANQGSEA. The CDR3 is 12 amino acids.

This clonotype has ten or more counts. The chain links TRBV28 to TRBJ2-2; 9 bases line up with TRBD1. Germline CDR1 is MDHEN and CDR2 is SYDVKM. The trim removed 5 bases at V and 3 bases at J, leaving 16 bases unmatched. CDR3 length: 19 amino acids. The CDR3 spells CASSGTGGRTPGYTGELFF. The CDR3 nucleotides are TGTGCCAGCAGTGGCACAGGGGGCCGCACCCCGGGTTACACCGGGGAGCTGTTTTTT.

This clonotype was observed many times. J is TRBJ1-5 and V is TRBV28, with D uncertain. This CDR3 is built from 16 residues. The germline V gene encodes CDR1 MDHEN and CDR2 SYDVKM. Trimming shortened V by 3 bases and J by 0 bases, and 12 bases separated the two germline ends. CDR3 DNA sequence: TGTGCCAGCAGTTTTCAGAGAGTCTATAGCAATCAGCCCCAGCATTTT. Translated: CASSFQRVYSNQPQHF.

This clonotype was detected many times. The V gene is TRBV6-4, the J gene TRBJ1-6; D gene uncertain. This CDR3 has 13 residues. In germline, CDR1 is MRHNA, CDR2 SNTAGT. V was trimmed by 8 bases and J by 5 bases, leaving 10 bases between them. CDR3 nucleotides: TGTGCCAGCCACGGAGATGATAATTCACCCCTCCACTTT. Translation: CASHGDDNSPLHF.

This chain's CDR3 is CASSLDRGKGREQYF. The DNA for the CDR3 is TGTGCCAGCAGCTTAGACAGGGGGAAGGGGCGCGAGCAGTACTTC. The V and J genes are TRBV11-2 and TRBJ2-7; 7 bases are shared with TRBD1. The CDR3 length is 15 residues. J lost 6 bases, V lost 0 bases, and 8 bases had no gene match. CDR1 and CDR2 from the germline V gene are SGHAT and FQNNGV.

This chain joins TRBV28 and TRBJ1-1; tentatively, D is TRBD1 (6 bases). The CDR3 consists of 16 residues. Trimming cost V 6 bases and J 1 base, with 18 bases left between them. CDR1 is MDHEN and CDR2 is SYDVKM in the germline V gene. The CDR3 DNA reads as TGTGCCAGCAGCAAATCCTCGGACAGAACGAACACTGAAGCTTTCTTT. The encoded protein is CASSKSSDRTNTEAFF. The whole variable domain, filled in from reference TRBV28 and TRBJ1-1, reads DVKVTQSSRYLVKRTGEKVFLECVQDMDHENMFWYRQDPGLGLRLIYFSYDVKMKEKGDIPEGYSVSREKKERFSLILESASTNQTSMYLCASSKSSDRTNTEAFFGQGTRLTVV.

V is TRBV28 and J is TRBJ2-5; 12 bases fit TRBD2. CDR1 is MDHEN and CDR2 is SYDVKM in the germline V gene. V shed 6 bases, J shed 2 bases, and the junction held 13 bases outside the gene matches. CDR3 length: 18 amino acids. The CDR3 region is CASSVGTSGPAPQETQYF. CDR3 DNA: TGTGCCAGCAGCGTAGGGACTAGCGGGCCTGCTCCACAAGAGACCCAGTACTTC.

This clonotype was picked up many times. The chain links TRBV11-3 to TRBJ1-1; tentatively, D is TRBD1 (6 bases). Per the germline V gene, CDR1 is SGHNT and CDR2 is YENEEA. V was trimmed by 3 bases and J by 3 bases, leaving 8 bases between them. The CDR3 loop spans 13 amino acids. DNA of the CDR3: TGTGCCAGCAGCTTTAACAGGGACACTGAAGCTTTCTTT. Residues: CASSFNRDTEAFF.

Many counts were recorded for this clonotype. The chain joins TRBV2 to TRBJ1-2; maybe TRBD1 (6 bases). Trimming removed 5 bases at V and 4 bases at J, with 14 bases between. The CDR3 loop spans 14 amino acids. Germline V gives CDR1 SNHLY, CDR2 FYNNEI. The CDR3 nucleotides read TGTGCCAGCAGTAAAACAGGGCAGTCCTATGGCTACACCTTC. It yields the protein CASSKTGQSYGYTF.

The chain uses TRBV19 and TRBJ2-3; the match to TRBD2 covers 11 bases. The CDR3 spans 16 residues. Germline V gene lookup returns CDR1 LNHDA and CDR2 SQIVND (reference sequence). V lost 5 bases, J lost 6 bases, and 10 bases stayed unmatched. CDR3 residues: CASSFLAGGRGDTQYF. The CDR3 nucleotides read TGTGCCAGTAGTTTTCTAGCGGGGGGCAGGGGGGATACGCAGTATTTT. Supplemented by reference TRBV19 and TRBJ2-3, the full variable domain reads DGGITQSPKYLFRKEGQNVTLSCEQNLNHDAMYWYRQDPGQGLRLIYYSQIVNDFQKGDIAEGYSVSREKKESFPLTVTSAQKNPTAFYLCASSFLAGGRGDTQYFGPGTRLTVL.

This clonotype has at least ten counts. V gene TRBV9 combines with J gene TRBJ1-2, with TRBD1 identical over 8 bases. The CDR3 is 14 residues long. CDR1 SGDLS and CDR2 YYNGEE come from the germline V gene. V trimming: 0 bases; J trimming: 6 bases; junction bases outside the gene matches: 4. The CDR3 sequence: CASSVVGQGNGYTF. CDR3 DNA: TGTGCCAGCAGCGTAGTTGGACAGGGAAATGGCTACACCTTC.

This clonotype came up many times. CDR3 sequence: CASSTIDRAPHEQYF. The CDR3, as DNA: TGTGCCAGCAGCACCATCGACAGGGCCCCCCACGAGCAGTACTTC. The chain has TRBV7-9 and TRBJ2-7; 7 positions agree with TRBD1. J was trimmed by 5 bases and V by 5 bases; bases with no gene match: 12. Germline V lookup: CDR1 SEHNR, CDR2 FQNEAQ (reference sequence). CDR3 size: 15 residues.

Ten or more counts support this clonotype. The chain carries TRBV6-5 and TRBJ1-4; 10 nucleotides line up with TRBD1. Germline trimming cut 2 bases from V and 7 bases from J; bases unmatched to any gene: 4. Germline V gene data show CDR1 as MNHEY and CDR2 as SVGAGI. This CDR3 is built from 15 residues. CDR3 in DNA: TGTGCCAGCAGTTACACCCGGGACAGGGGTGAAAAACTGTTTTTT. Its translation is CASSYTRDRGEKLFF.

This clonotype was observed many times. The V gene is TRBV20-1, the J gene TRBJ2-7, with 9 bases identical to TRBD2. The CDR3 runs to 14 residues. CDR1 and CDR2 (germline): DFQATT, SNEGSKA (reference sequence). With 0 bases clipped from V and 2 bases from J, the junction kept 2 bases outside the gene matches. The CDR3 region is CSARDSGGPYEQYF. CDR3 DNA: TGCAGTGCTAGAGATAGCGGGGGCCCCTACGAGCAGTACTTC.

There are many counts of this clonotype. A much bigger clone sits one base away, suggesting this may be a read error. The chain recombines TRBV12-3 or TRBV12-4 with TRBJ2-7; perhaps D is TRBD1 or TRBD2 (6 bases each). CDR3 length equals 14 residues. Between the trimmed V and J ends, which lost 8 bases and 6 bases, there was a span of 20 bases. CDR3 sequence (DNA): TGTGCCAGCTGCCGGGGGCTAGCGAACTGCGAGCAGTACTTC. It specifies CASCRGLANCEQYF.

The V and J genes are TRBV25-1 and TRBJ2-7; 8 bases map to TRBD1. Losses at the gene ends were 2 bases for V and 5 bases for J; bases not matched to a gene: 5. In germline, CDR1 is MGHDK, CDR2 SYGVNS. The CDR3 has 14 amino acids. The CDR3 DNA reads TGTGCCAGCAGTGAACCGACAGGGGCGGACGAGCAGTACTTC. It translates to CASSEPTGADEQYF.

This clonotype was counted ten times or more. The chain joins TRBV2 to TRBJ1-1; a weak D match, TRBD1 (5 bases). Trimming took off 4 bases at V and 9 bases at J, with 15 bases between the two ends. The germline V gene encodes CDR1 SNHLY and CDR2 FYNNEI. The CDR3 is made up of 13 amino acids. The CDR3 sequence is CASSGPGTSKAFF. CDR3 sequence (DNA): TGTGCCAGCAGTGGCCCCGGGACCTCGAAAGCTTTCTTT.